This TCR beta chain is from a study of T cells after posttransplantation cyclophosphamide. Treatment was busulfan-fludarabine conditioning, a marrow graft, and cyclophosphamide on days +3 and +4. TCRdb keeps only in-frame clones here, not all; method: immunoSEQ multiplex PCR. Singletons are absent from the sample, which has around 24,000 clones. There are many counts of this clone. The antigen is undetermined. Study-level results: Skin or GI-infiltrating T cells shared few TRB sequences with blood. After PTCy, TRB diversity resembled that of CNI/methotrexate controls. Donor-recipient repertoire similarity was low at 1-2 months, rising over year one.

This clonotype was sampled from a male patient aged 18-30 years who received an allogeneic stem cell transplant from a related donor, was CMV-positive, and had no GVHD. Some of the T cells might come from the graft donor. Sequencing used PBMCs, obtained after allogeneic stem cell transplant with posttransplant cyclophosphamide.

CDR3 protein: CASSPIKGTGLPYGYTF. In DNA form, the CDR3 reads TGTGCCAGCTCCCCAATTAAGGGGACAGGCCTCCCCTATGGCTACACCTTC. J is TRBJ1-2 and V is TRBV18; 8 positions agree with TRBD1. Trimming at V came to 6 bases and at J to 4 bases, leaving 16 bases not matched to a gene. There are 17 residues in the CDR3. Germline V gene sequence: CDR1 KGHSH, CDR2 LQKENI.